What follows describes a single TCR beta chain. The antigen remains unidentified. Documented treatment: approximately 9-day PBMC culture with coronavirus spike peptide pools or control peptides (ViraFEST assay). Gathering of the CD4+ T cells, from the unexposed donor, took place before the COVID-19 pandemic (2011-2018). IL-2 at 9.5 to 10 IU/ml and peptide pools at 9 to 10 ug/ml were added to PBMCs cultured at around 2 million per well. An Oncomine TCR Beta short-read assay was used to sequence the DNA from cultured CD4+ T cells. Via MiXCR, TCRdb re-called the PCR reads, giving one row per CDR3 protein. The sample lists more than 4,500 distinct CDR3 sequences; roughly two fifths were seen once. Trimming pared 10 bases from V and 0 bases from J, leaving 19 bases between. CDR1 and CDR2 from the germline V gene are LNHDA and SQIVND (reference sequence). This CDR3 contains 16 residues. This specimen belongs to a study of vaccination and CD4 T cells after COVID-19. Study-wide background: Stimulation of the cells used overlapping spike peptide pools from SARS-CoV-2 and from the common cold coronaviruses HCoV-NL63, HCoV-OC43 and HCoV-229E.

The source of this sequence is a human donor in good health. The chain couples TRBV19 to TRBJ1-5, with unresolved D. Sequencing was carried out using CD4+ T cells from blood, cultured in vitro. The CDR3 DNA is TGTGCCACCACACTTACCCCGGGATATAGCAATCAGCCCCAGCATTTT. This sequence encodes CATTLTPGYSNQPQHF.